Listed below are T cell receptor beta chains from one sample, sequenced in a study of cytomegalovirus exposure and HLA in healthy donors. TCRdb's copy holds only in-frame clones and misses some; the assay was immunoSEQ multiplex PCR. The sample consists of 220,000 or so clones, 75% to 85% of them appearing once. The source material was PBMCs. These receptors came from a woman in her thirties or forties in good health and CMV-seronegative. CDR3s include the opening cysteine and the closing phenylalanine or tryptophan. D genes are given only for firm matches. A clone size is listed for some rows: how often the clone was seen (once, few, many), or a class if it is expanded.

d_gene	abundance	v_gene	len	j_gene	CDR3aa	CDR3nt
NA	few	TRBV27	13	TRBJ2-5	CASSYQGRGTQYF	TGTGCCAGCAGCTATCAGGGGAGGGGGACCCAGTACTTC
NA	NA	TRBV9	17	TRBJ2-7	CASSIPPVGGASYEQYF	TGTGCCAGCAGCATCCCCCCCGTGGGGGGGGCCTCCTACGAGCAGTACTTC
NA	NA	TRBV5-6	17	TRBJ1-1	CASSLGGLGALNTEAFF	TGTGCCAGCAGCTTGGGGGGTCTGGGGGCCTTGAACACTGAAGCTTTCTTT
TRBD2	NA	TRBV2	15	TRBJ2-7	CASSELAGGATEQYF	TGTGCCAGCAGTGAGCTAGCGGGAGGGGCTACCGAGCAGTACTTC
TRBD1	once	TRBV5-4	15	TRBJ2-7	CASSFSGGRTYEQYF	TGTGCCAGCAGCTTCTCAGGGGGCAGGACCTACGAGCAGTACTTC
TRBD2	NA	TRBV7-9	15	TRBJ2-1	CASRQTSGQYNEQFF	TGTGCCAGCAGACAAACTAGCGGGCAGTACAATGAGCAGTTCTTC
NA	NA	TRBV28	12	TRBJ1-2	CASTKDTLSKDF	TGTGCCAGCACCAAGGACACCCTAAGTAAGGACTTC
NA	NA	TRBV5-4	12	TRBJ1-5	CASSIDNQPQHF	TGTGCCAGCAGCATAGACAATCAGCCCCAGCATTTT
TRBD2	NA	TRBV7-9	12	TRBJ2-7	CSSSFGEGEQYF	TGTTCCAGCAGCTTTGGGGAGGGCGAGCAGTACTTC
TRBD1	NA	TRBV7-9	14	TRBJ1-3	CASSWTGDGNTIYF	TGTGCCAGCAGCTGGACAGGGGACGGAAACACCATATATTTT
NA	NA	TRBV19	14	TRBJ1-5	CASMVRVGNQPQHF	TGTGCCAGTATGGTCAGGGTGGGGAATCAGCCCCAGCATTTT
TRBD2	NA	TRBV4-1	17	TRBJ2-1	CASSPSPRLAGEYEQFF	TGCGCCAGCAGCCCTAGCCCTAGACTAGCGGGAGAGTATGAGCAGTTCTTC
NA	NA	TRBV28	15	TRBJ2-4	CASSLEGASKNIQYF	TGTGCCAGCAGTTTAGAAGGGGCGAGCAAAAACATTCAGTACTTC
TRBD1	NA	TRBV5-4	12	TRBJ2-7	CATYRGGGEQYF	TGTGCCACCTACAGGGGTGGAGGCGAGCAGTACTTT
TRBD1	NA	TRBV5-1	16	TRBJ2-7	CASSKEGDRSSYEQYF	TGCGCCAGCAGCAAGGAGGGGGACAGGTCTTCCTACGAGCAGTACTTC
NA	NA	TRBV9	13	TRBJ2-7	CASSPGEGYEQYF	TGTGCCAGCAGTCCGGGAGAGGGTTACGAGCAGTACTTC
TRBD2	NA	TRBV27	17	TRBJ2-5	CASRTNVMTSGQETQYF	TGTGCCAGCAGGACAAACGTCATGACTAGCGGCCAAGAGACCCAGTACTTC
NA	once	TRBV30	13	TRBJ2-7	CAWSPSPGHEQYF	TGTGCCTGGAGTCCCTCTCCAGGGCACGAGCAGTACTTC
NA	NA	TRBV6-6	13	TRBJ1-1	CASSLGGNTEAFF	TGTGCCAGCAGCCTAGGGGGGAACACTGAAGCTTTCTTT
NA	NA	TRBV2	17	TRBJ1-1	CARVGTSRTDFRREAFF	TGTGCCAGAGTAGGTACGTCGAGGACGGACTTCCGGAGAGAAGCTTTCTTT
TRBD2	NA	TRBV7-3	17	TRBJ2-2	CASSLEPSGSLAGELFF	TGTGCCAGCAGCTTAGAGCCTAGCGGGAGCTTGGCCGGGGAGCTGTTTTTT
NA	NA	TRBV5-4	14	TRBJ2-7	CASRPGAGDYEQYF	TGTGCCAGCAGGCCTGGGGCAGGGGACTACGAGCAGTACTTC
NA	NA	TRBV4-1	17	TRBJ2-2	CASSHPMRIITTGELFF	TGCGCCAGCAGCCATCCAATGCGGATTATCACGACCGGGGAGCTGTTTTTT
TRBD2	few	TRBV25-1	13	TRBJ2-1	CASRIAGGHEQFF	TGTGCCAGCAGAATAGCGGGGGGGCATGAGCAGTTCTTC
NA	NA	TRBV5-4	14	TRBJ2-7	CASSTRTVSYEQYF	TGTGCCAGCAGTACCCGGACAGTCTCCTACGAGCAGTACTTC
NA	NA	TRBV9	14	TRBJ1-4	CASSVGAGDEKLFF	TGTGCCAGCAGCGTAGGGGCAGGGGATGAAAAACTGTTTTTT
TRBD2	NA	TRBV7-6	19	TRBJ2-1	CASSSHDIIAGVSYNEQFF	TGTGCCAGCAGCAGCCACGACATAATAGCGGGAGTTTCGTACAATGAGCAGTTCTTC
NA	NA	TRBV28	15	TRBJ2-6	CASIQGSSGANVLTF	TGTGCCAGCATTCAGGGGAGCTCTGGGGCCAACGTCCTGACTTTC
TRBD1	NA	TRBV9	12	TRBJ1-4	CASSGETGKLFF	TGTGCCAGCAGCGGAGAGACAGGGAAACTGTTTTTT
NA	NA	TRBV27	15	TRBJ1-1	CASFNLQGMNTEAFF	TGTGCCAGCTTTAACCTACAGGGTATGAACACTGAAGCTTTCTTT
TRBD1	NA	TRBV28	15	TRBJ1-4	CASSEDRAGNEKLFF	TGTGCCAGCAGCGAGGACAGGGCGGGTAATGAAAAACTGTTTTTT
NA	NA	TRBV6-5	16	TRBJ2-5	CASSYSSSRFQETQYF	TGTGCCAGCAGTTACTCGAGTAGTCGGTTTCAAGAGACCCAGTACTTC
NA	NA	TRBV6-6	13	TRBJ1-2	CASSLGAGDGYTF	TGTGCCAGCAGTTTGGGAGCAGGTGATGGCTACACCTTC
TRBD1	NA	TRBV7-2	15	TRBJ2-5	CASSLQGAIEETQYF	TGTGCCAGCAGCCTACAGGGGGCGATCGAAGAGACCCAGTACTTC
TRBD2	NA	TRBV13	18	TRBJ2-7	CASSLVGTSGRRTYEQYF	TGTGCCAGCAGCTTAGTCGGGACTAGCGGGAGGCGCACCTACGAGCAGTACTTC
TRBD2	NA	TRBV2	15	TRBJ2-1	CASRRRESSYNEQFF	TGTGCCAGCAGACGGCGGGAGAGCTCCTACAATGAGCAGTTCTTC
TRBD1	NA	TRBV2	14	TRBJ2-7	CASRTGTGADEQYF	TGTGCCAGCAGGACCGGGACAGGGGCCGACGAGCAGTACTTC
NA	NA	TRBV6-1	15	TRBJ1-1	CASSEAEGSGTEAFF	TGTGCCAGCAGTGAAGCGGAGGGGAGTGGGACTGAAGCTTTCTTT
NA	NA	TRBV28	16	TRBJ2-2	CASSRFGRSYTGELFF	TGTGCCAGCAGCCGATTTGGCCGTTCCTACACCGGGGAGCTGTTTTTT
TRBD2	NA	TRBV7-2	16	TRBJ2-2	CASSLAGLATGGELFF	TGTGCCAGCAGCTTAGCGGGACTAGCGACTGGCGGGGAGCTGTTTTTT
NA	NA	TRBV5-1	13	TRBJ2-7	CASSLFGGAEQYF	TGTGCCAGCAGCTTGTTTGGGGGCGCTGAGCAGTACTTC
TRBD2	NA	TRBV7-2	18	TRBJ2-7	CASSWAGLAGSSSYEQYF	TGTGCCAGCAGCTGGGCGGGACTAGCGGGATCCTCCTCCTACGAGCAGTACTTC
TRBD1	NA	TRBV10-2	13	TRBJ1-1	CASRGTGLVEAFF	TGCGCCAGCAGAGGGACAGGGTTGGTCGAAGCTTTCTTT
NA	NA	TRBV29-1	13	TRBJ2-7	CSVDPGMNYEQYF	TGCAGCGTTGATCCAGGGATGAACTACGAGCAGTACTTC
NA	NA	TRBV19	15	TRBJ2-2	CASRISGYGTGELFF	TGTGCCAGTAGAATATCAGGTTATGGCACCGGGGAGCTGTTTTTT
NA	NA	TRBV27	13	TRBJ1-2	CASSFGGDYGYTF	TGTGCCAGCAGTTTCGGGGGTGACTATGGCTACACCTTC
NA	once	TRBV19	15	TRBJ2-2	CASKGSRTNTGELFF	TGTGCCAGTAAAGGTTCCAGGACGAACACCGGGGAGCTGTTTTTT
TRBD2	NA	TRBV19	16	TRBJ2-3	CASSPRTSGIADTQYF	TGTGCCAGTAGTCCTAGGACTAGCGGTATCGCAGATACGCAGTATTTT